One sample yielded the 19 T cell receptor beta chains listed below, sequenced in a study of cytomegalovirus exposure and HLA in healthy donors. Vbeta (60) and Jbeta (13) primers were used in the PCR. Data came from immunoSEQ multiplex PCR; TCRdb stores just in-frame clones and leaves some out. The data show 120,000 to 150,000 clones, around 85% seen once. Sequences were obtained from PBMCs. These receptors all come from a woman in her forties or fifties in good health and CMV-seropositive.

This chain connects TRBV6-6 to TRBJ2-7; 9 nucleotides align to TRBD1. The germline V gene encodes CDR1 MNHNY and CDR2 SVGAGI (reference sequence). J lost 5 bases, V lost 6 bases, and 11 bases had no gene match. The CDR3 is 15 amino acids. CDR3 sequence: CASRRPGQGVDEQYF. The DNA of the CDR3 is TGTGCCAGCAGGCGACCGGGACAGGGAGTCGACGAGCAGTACTTC.

This chain uses TRBV11-3 with TRBJ2-3, with 7 bases that match TRBD1. J gave up 3 bases and V 1 base, and 7 bases lay outside the gene matches. This CDR3 spans 16 amino acids. Per the germline V gene, CDR1 is SGHNT and CDR2 is YENEEA. CDR3 coding DNA: TGTGCCAGCAGCTTAGCCCAGACAGGGAAGACAGATACGCAGTATTTT. The encoded protein is CASSLAQTGKTDTQYF.

This rearrangement joins TRBV11-1 to TRBJ1-2; a weak D match, TRBD1 (6 bases). Germline CDR1 SGHAT, CDR2 FQDESV (reference sequence). V dropped 5 bases and J dropped 8 bases, with 9 bases sitting between them. This CDR3 region has 11 residues. This CDR3 reads CASSLGHGYTF. DNA for the CDR3: TGTGCCAGCAGCCTGGGACACGGCTACACCTTC.

V gene TRBV4-2 combines with J gene TRBJ2-1, with 9 bases lining up with TRBD2. CDR1 is LGHNA and CDR2 is YNFKEQ in the germline V gene. Trimming removed 0 bases from V and 10 bases from J; junction bases left unmatched: 10. This CDR3 is built from 16 residues. The CDR3 spells CASSQDLTRGGREQFF. The CDR3 bases are TGTGCCAGCAGCCAAGATCTGACGCGGGGGGGCCGGGAGCAGTTCTTC.

This rearrangement joins TRBV19 to TRBJ1-5; 7 positions agree with TRBD1. V shed 5 bases, J shed 4 bases, and the junction held 2 bases outside the gene matches. CDR1 and CDR2 (germline): LNHDA, SQIVND (reference sequence). The CDR3 extends over 13 amino acids. CDR3 coding DNA: TGTGCCAGTAGTGAACAGGGGAATCAGCCCCAGCATTTT. It yields the protein CASSEQGNQPQHF. Supplemented by reference TRBV19 and TRBJ1-5, the full variable domain reads DGGITQSPKYLFRKEGQNVTLSCEQNLNHDAMYWYRQDPGQGLRLIYYSQIVNDFQKGDIAEGYSVSREKKESFPLTVTSAQKNPTAFYLCASSEQGNQPQHFGDGTRLSIL.

The chain employs TRBV25-1 and TRBJ1-5; 11 bases align to TRBD1. Trimming at V came to 3 bases and at J to 7 bases, leaving 8 bases not matched to a gene. CDR1 is MGHDK and CDR2 is SYGVNS in the germline V gene. The CDR3 runs 16 residues. CDR3: CASSDSGQGARQPQHF. CDR3 in DNA: TGTGCCAGCAGTGATTCAGGACAGGGGGCTAGGCAGCCCCAGCATTTT.

The J gene is TRBJ2-5, the V gene TRBV28; 13 bases match TRBD2. Trimming cost V 7 bases and J 0 bases; bases outside gene matches: 11. CDR1 MDHEN and CDR2 SYDVKM come from the germline V gene. This CDR3 is 18 amino acids long. The CDR3 nucleotides are TGTGCCAGCACCCCCAGGACTAGCGGGGGAGAGTACCAAGAGACCCAGTACTTC. Translated, it gives CASTPRTSGGEYQETQYF. The variable domain in full, completed from reference TRBV28 and TRBJ2-5, reads DVKVTQSSRYLVKRTGEKVFLECVQDMDHENMFWYRQDPGLGLRLIYFSYDVKMKEKGDIPEGYSVSREKKERFSLILESASTNQTSMYLCASTPRTSGGEYQETQYFGPGTRLLVL.

The J gene is TRBJ1-1, the V gene TRBV30; 11 nucleotides match TRBD1. CDR3 length equals 16 residues. Per the germline V gene, CDR1 is GTSNPN and CDR2 is SVGIG (reference sequence). Unmatched junction bases numbered 7, after V lost 1 base and J lost 3 bases. CDR3 region: CAWSELDRGHYTEAFF. The CDR3 DNA is TGTGCCTGGAGTGAACTGGACAGGGGGCATTACACTGAAGCTTTCTTT.

This clone came up a few times. Germline is not matched at one junction end, which may reflect a read error. This chain joins TRBV9 and TRBJ1-1; D is possibly TRBD1 (5 bases). Per germline, CDR1 SGDLS and CDR2 YYNGEE. This CDR3 is 14 amino acids long. In nucleotides, the CDR3 is TGTGCCAGCAGCCCTAGTGGGCAGGGCACTAAAGCTTTCTTT. The encoded protein is CASSPSGQGTKAFF. Supplemented by reference TRBV9 and TRBJ1-1, the full variable domain reads DSGVTQTPKHLITATGQRVTLRCSPRSGDLSVYWYQQSLDQGLQFLIQYYNGEERAKGNILERFSAQQFPDLHSELNLSSLELGDSALYFCASSPSGQGTKAFFGQGTRLTVV.

In its sample, this clone was seen once. This sequence joins TRBV5-6 and TRBJ1-2, with TRBD1 as a possible D gene (6 bases). The CDR3 runs 17 residues. Trimming removed 0 bases from V and 4 bases from J, with 19 bases in between. Germline lookup yields CDR1 SGHDT and CDR2 YYEEEE. CDR3 loop: CASSLGWQGIIAYGYTF. The CDR3 DNA is TGTGCCAGCAGCTTGGGGTGGCAGGGGATCATAGCCTATGGCTACACCTTC.

The V gene is TRBV7-3, the J gene TRBJ1-1; perhaps TRBD1 as D (5 bases). This CDR3 comprises 14 residues. Between the trimmed V and J ends, which lost 4 bases and 1 base, there was a span of 10 bases. The germline V gene has CDR1 SGHTA and CDR2 FQGTGA. The DNA for the CDR3 is TGTGCCAGCAGCTCCACAGGAAGGAACACTGAAGCTTTCTTT. It is translated as CASSSTGRNTEAFF.

The chain recombines TRBV5-4 with TRBJ2-7, with TRBD2 matching over 7 bases. The CDR3 runs 15 residues. The germline V gene encodes CDR1 SGHNT and CDR2 YYREEE (reference sequence). Trimming cost V 0 bases and J 4 bases; bases outside gene matches: 7. This chain's CDR3 is CASSLGEGRFYEQYF. CDR3 nucleotide sequence: TGTGCCAGCAGCTTGGGGGAGGGTAGATTTTACGAGCAGTACTTC.

Here the CDR3 reads CATSKTSGVTDTQYF. DNA for the CDR3: TGTGCCACCAGCAAGACTAGCGGGGTCACAGATACGCAGTATTTT. The chain carries TRBV15 and TRBJ2-3, with 11 bases aligning to TRBD2. Germline CDR1 reads LNHNV; CDR2 reads YYDKDF (reference sequence). The CDR3 contains 15 residues. The J segment lost 2 bases and the V segment lost 4 bases, leaving 2 bases of the junction unmatched. Based on the CDR3 plus reference TRBV15 and TRBJ2-3, the full variable domain is DAMVIQNPRYQVTQFGKPVTLSCSQTLNHNVMYWYQQKSSQAPKLLFHYYDKDFNNEADTPDNFQSRRPNTSFCFLDIRSPGLGDTAMYLCATSKTSGVTDTQYFGPGTRLTVL.

This clone appeared once. CDR3 in DNA: TGCAGCGTTGCTCAGGGGTCGGATTCACCCCTCCACTTT. It is translated as CSVAQGSDSPLHF. The rearrangement uses TRBV29-1 and TRBJ1-6; TRBD1 might be the D (6 bases). The CDR3 runs to 13 residues. The V end was cut by 4 bases, the J end by 8 bases, with 12 bases between. Germline V gene sequence: CDR1 SQVTM, CDR2 ANQGSEA.

V is TRBV30 and J is TRBJ2-3; D perhaps matches TRBD2 (5 bases). The CDR3 is made up of 14 amino acids. Germline V gene sequence: CDR1 GTSNPN, CDR2 SVGIG (reference sequence). Trimming cost V 1 base and J 2 bases, with 10 bases left between them. CDR3 DNA: TGTGCCTGGAGTGAGCGGACCTACACAGATACGCAGTATTTT. This sequence encodes CAWSERTYTDTQYF.

This clone appeared a few times. The chain recombines TRBV29-1 with TRBJ2-2, with TRBD1 identical over 9 bases. V lost 0 bases and J lost 3; bases outside the gene matches: 8. CDR1 is SQVTM, CDR2 ANQGSEA, per germline. The CDR3 is made up of 17 amino acids. DNA of the CDR3: TGCAGCGTTGAAGAGGGGGGGGACAGGGCCCACACCGGGGAGCTGTTTTTT. Amino acids: CSVEEGGDRAHTGELFF.

The rearrangement uses TRBV13 and TRBJ2-3; D is undetermined. Trimming left V 0 bases short and J 0 bases short, with 16 bases between. Germline CDR1 is PRHDT and CDR2 is FYEKMQ (reference sequence). The CDR3 runs to 18 residues. CDR3 in amino acids: CASSLGHPTTSSTDTQYF. In DNA, the CDR3 is TGTGCCAGCAGCTTAGGACACCCAACAACCTCTAGCACAGATACGCAGTATTTT. The full variable domain, its missing parts supplied by reference TRBV13 and TRBJ2-3, is AAGVIQSPRHLIKEKRETATLKCYPIPRHDTVYWYQQGPGQDPQFLISFYEKMQSDKGSIPDRFSAQQFSDYHSELNMSSLELGDSALYFCASSLGHPTTSSTDTQYFGPGTRLTVL.

The chain has TRBV5-1 and TRBJ2-7; TRBD2 is a possible D gene (6 bases). CDR1 and CDR2 (germline): SGHRS, YFSETQ. The ends were cut back, 4 bases at V and 2 bases at J, with 16 bases in the middle. The CDR3 extends over 15 amino acids. The CDR3 reads CASSRGGSGPYEQYF. The CDR3 nucleotides read TGCGCCAGCAGCCGGGGTGGTAGCGGTCCCTACGAGCAGTACTTC.

The rearrangement uses TRBV4-2 and TRBJ2-5; 10 bases are a match to TRBD2. The CDR3 runs to 15 residues. Unmatched junction bases numbered 7, after V lost 4 bases and J lost 5 bases. The germline gives CDR1 LGHNA, CDR2 YNFKEQ. CDR3 region: CASSLKRGGLETQYF. The CDR3 nucleotides are TGTGCCAGCAGCCTTAAGCGGGGGGGCCTGGAGACCCAGTACTTC.